This T cell receptor beta chain originates from a study of Ad26.COV2.S vaccination and SARS-CoV-2 variants. Background on the study: The COV1001 Ad26.COV2.S trial arm included the donor.

V dropped 0 bases and J dropped 5 bases, with 16 bases sitting between them. Germline V gene data show CDR1 as SGHVS and CDR2 as FQNEAQ. This CDR3 contains 16 residues. Method: immunoSEQ multiplex PCR; TCRdb's copy keeps in-frame clones and lacks some. The sample yields around 450,000 clones, 89% seen once. Noted treatment: some 19 received Ad26.COV2.S at low or high dose, single or two shots; roughly 5 received placebo; per-sample allocation not given. Day 63 after the first vaccine or placebo injection was the time point for sampling. Sequences were derived from peripheral blood, sampled in a trial of Ad26.COV2.S vaccine versus placebo. The chain has TRBV7-8 and TRBJ2-5, with D perhaps matching TRBD1 or TRBD2 (5 bases each). The source is a person between 18 and 65 years old who received the Ad26.COV2.S COVID-19 vaccine or a placebo. CDR3 loop: CASSLARDPYRETQYF. DNA for the CDR3: TGTGCCAGCAGCTTAGCCCGGGACCCATATCGGGAGACCCAGTACTTC. Complete variable domain (other parts from reference TRBV7-8 and TRBJ2-5): GAGVSQSPRYKVAKRGQDVALRCDPISGHVSLFWYQQALGQGPEFLTYFQNEAQLDKSGLPSDRFFAERPEGSVSTLKIQRTQQEDSAVYLCASSLARDPYRETQYFGPGTRLLVL.